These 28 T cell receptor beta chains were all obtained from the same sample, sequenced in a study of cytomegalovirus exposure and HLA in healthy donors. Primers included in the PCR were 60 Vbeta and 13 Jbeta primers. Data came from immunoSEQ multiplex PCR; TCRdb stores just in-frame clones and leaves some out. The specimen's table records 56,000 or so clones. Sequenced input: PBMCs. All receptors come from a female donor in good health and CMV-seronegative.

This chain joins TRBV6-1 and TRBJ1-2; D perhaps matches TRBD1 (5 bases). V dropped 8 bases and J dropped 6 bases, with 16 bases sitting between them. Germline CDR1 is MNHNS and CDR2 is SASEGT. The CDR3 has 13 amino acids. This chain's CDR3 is CASRTGTPNGYTF. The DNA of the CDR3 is TGTGCCAGCCGAACGGGGACTCCTAATGGCTACACCTTC.

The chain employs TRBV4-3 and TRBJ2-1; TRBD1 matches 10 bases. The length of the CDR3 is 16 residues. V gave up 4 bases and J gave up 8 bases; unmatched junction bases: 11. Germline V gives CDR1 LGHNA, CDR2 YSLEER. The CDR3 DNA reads TGCGCCAGCAGCCCGTCCAGGGGACAGGGGTCTTATGAGCAGTTCTTC. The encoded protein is CASSPSRGQGSYEQFF.

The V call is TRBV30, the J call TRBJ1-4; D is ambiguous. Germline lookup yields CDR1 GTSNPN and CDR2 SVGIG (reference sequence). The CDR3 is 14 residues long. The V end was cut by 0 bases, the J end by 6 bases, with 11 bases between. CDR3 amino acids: CAWSVRWADEKLFF. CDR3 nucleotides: TGTGCCTGGAGTGTACGGTGGGCAGATGAAAAACTGTTTTTT.

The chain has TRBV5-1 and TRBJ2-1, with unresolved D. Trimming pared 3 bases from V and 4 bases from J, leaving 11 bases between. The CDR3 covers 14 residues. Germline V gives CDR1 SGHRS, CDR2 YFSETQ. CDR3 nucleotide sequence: TGCGCCAGCAGCTCCCACGTGGCATACAATGAGCAGTTCTTC. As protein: CASSSHVAYNEQFF.

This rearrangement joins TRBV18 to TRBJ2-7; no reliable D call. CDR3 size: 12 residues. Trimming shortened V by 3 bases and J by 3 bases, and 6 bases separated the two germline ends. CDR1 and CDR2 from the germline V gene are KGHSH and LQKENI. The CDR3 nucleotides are TGTGCCAGCTCACCTGACTTCTACGAGCAGTACTTC. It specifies CASSPDFYEQYF.

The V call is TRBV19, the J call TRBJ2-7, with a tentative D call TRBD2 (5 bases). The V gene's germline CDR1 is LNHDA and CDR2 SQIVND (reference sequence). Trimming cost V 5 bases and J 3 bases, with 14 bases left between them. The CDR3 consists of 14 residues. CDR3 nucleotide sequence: TGTGCCAGTAGTGACGCGGGCCCGTACTACGAGCAGTACTTC. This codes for CASSDAGPYYEQYF.

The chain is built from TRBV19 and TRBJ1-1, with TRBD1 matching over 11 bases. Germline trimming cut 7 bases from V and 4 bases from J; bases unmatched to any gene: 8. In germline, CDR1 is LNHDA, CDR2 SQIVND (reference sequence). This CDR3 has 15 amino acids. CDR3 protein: CASNTGTGGSTEAFF. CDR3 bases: TGTGCCAGTAACACCGGGACAGGGGGGAGCACTGAAGCTTTCTTT.

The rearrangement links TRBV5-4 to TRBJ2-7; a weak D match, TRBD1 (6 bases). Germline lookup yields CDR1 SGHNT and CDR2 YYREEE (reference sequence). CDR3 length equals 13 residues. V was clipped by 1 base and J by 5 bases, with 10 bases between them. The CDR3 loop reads CASSLSRGHEQYF. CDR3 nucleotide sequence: TGTGCCAGCAGCTTGTCCAGGGGCCACGAGCAGTACTTC.

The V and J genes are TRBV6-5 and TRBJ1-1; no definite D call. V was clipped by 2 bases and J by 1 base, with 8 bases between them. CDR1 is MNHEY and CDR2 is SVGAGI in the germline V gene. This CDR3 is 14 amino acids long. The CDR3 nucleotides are TGTGCCAGCAGTTACGTTCCGGGGAACACTGAAGCTTTCTTT. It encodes CASSYVPGNTEAFF.

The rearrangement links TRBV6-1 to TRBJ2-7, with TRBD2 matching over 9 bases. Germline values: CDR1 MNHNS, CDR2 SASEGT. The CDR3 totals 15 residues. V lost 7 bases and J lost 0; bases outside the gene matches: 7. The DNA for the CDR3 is TGTGCCAGCACCCGAGCGGGGGGCATCTCCTACGAGCAGTACTTC. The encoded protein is CASTRAGGISYEQYF.

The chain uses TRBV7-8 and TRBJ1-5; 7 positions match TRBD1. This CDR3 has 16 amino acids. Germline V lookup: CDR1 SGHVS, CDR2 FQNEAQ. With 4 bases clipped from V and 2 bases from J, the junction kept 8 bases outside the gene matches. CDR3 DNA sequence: TGTGCCAGCAGCTATACAGGGGAAGATGGCAATCAGCCCCAGCATTTT. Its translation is CASSYTGEDGNQPQHF.

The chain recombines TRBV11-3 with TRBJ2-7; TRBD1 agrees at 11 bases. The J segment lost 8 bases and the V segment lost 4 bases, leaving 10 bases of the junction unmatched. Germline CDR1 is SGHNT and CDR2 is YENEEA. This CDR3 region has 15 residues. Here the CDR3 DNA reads TGTGCCAGCAGCTCTGGACAGGGGGCGGGATCCCAGCAGTACTTC. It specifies CASSSGQGAGSQQYF.

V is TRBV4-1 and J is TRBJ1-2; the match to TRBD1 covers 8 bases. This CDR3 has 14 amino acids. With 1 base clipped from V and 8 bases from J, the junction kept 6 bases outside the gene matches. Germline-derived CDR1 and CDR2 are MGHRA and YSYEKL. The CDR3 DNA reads TGCGCCAGCAGCCAAGTTCCAGGGGGCGACGGCTACACCTTC. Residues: CASSQVPGGDGYTF.

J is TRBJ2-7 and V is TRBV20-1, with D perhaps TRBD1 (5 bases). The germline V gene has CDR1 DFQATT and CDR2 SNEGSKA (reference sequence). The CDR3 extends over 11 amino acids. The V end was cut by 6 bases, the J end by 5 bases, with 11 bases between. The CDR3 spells CSADDSHEQYF. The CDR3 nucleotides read TGCAGTGCCGACGACAGCCACGAGCAGTACTTC.

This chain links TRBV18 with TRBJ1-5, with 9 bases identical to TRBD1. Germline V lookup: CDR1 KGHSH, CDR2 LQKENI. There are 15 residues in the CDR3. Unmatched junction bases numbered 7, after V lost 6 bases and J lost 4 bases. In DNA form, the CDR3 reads TGTGCCAGCTCCCTTCGGGACAGGGTTAATCAGCCCCAGCATTTT. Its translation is CASSLRDRVNQPQHF.

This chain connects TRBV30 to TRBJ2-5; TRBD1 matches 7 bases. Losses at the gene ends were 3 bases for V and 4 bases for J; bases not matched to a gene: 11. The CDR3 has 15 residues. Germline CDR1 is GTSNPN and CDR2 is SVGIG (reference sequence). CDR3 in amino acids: CAWRRLPQGRETQYF. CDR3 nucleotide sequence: TGTGCCTGGAGGAGGCTTCCACAGGGGCGAGAGACCCAGTACTTC.

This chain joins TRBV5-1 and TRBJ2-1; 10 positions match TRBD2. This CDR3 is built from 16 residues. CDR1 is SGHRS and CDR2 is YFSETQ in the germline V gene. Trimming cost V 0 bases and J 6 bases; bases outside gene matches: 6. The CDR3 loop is CASSLVPVAGGNEQFF. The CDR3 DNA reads TGCGCCAGCAGCTTGGTCCCGGTAGCGGGGGGCAATGAGCAGTTCTTC.

CDR3 loop: CASSTGAAGGAYEQYF. In nucleotides, the CDR3 is TGTGCCAGTAGCACGGGGGCGGCAGGGGGAGCCTACGAGCAGTACTTC. This sequence joins TRBV19 and TRBJ2-7; weak D call: TRBD1 (7 bases). Germline lookup yields CDR1 LNHDA and CDR2 SQIVND (reference sequence). V shed 6 bases and J shed 2 bases, with 20 bases lying between them. The CDR3 covers 16 residues.

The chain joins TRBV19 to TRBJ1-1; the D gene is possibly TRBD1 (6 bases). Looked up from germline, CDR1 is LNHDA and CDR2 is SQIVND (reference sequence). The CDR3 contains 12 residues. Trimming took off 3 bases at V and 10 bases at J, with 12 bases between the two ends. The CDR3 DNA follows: TGTGCCAGTAGTATTGGTGGCAGGGGAGCTTTCTTT. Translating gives CASSIGGRGAFF.

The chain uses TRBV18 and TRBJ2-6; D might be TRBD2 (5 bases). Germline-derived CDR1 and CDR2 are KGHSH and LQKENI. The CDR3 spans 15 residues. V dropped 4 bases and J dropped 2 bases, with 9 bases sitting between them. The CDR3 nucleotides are TGTGCCAGCTCACGAGACGGGGCTGGGGCCAACGTCCTGACTTTC. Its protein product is CASSRDGAGANVLTF.

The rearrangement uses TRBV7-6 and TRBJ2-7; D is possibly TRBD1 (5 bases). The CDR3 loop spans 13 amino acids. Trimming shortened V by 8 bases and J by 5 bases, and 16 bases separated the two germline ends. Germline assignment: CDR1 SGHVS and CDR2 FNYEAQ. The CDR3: CASGFRARDEQYF. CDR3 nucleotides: TGTGCCAGCGGATTCCGGGCCAGGGACGAGCAGTACTTC.

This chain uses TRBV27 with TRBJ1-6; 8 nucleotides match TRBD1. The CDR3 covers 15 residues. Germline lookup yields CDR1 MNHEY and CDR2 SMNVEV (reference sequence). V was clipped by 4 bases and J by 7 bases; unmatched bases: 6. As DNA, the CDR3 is TGTGCCAGCAGTTCCGACAGGGGTGGGAATTCACCCCTCCACTTT. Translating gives CASSSDRGGNSPLHF.

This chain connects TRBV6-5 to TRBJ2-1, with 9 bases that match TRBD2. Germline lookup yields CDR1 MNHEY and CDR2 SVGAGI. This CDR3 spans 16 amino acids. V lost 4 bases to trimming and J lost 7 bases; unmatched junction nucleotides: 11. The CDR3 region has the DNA TGTGCCAGCAGTTCGTCTAGCGGGAATCTTGGAAATGAGCAGTTCTTC. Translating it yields CASSSSSGNLGNEQFF.

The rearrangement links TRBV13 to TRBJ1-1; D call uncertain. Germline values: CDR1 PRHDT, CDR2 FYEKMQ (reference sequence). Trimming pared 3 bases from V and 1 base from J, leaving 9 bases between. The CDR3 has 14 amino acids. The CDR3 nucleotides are TGTGCCAGCAGCTTTGAGGGAACGAACACTGAAGCTTTCTTT. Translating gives CASSFEGTNTEAFF.

The CDR3 DNA is TGCGCCAGCAGCCAAGTCCTCGGTAAGCCCCAGCATTTT. This gives the protein CASSQVLGKPQHF. The chain links TRBV4-3 to TRBJ1-5; D gene unclear. The germline V gene has CDR1 LGHNA and CDR2 YSLEER. With 1 base removed from V and 8 bases from J, the gap between germline ends came to 9 bases. The CDR3 extends over 13 amino acids.

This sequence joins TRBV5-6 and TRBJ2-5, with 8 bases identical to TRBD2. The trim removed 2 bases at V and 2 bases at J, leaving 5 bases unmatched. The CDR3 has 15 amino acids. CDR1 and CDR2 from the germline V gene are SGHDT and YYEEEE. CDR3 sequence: CASSFRSGVQETQYF. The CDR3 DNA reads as TGTGCCAGCAGCTTTCGTAGCGGGGTTCAAGAGACCCAGTACTTC.

The CDR3 here is CASSRGQGDSPLHF. The CDR3 nucleotides are TGTGCCAGCAGCCGGGGACAGGGTGATTCACCCCTCCACTTT. V and J are TRBV5-4 and TRBJ1-6; 9 bases align to TRBD1. This CDR3 contains 14 residues. Germline values: CDR1 SGHNT, CDR2 YYREEE (reference sequence). V dropped 4 bases and J dropped 8; count of bases not matched to a gene: 4. The entire variable domain, with the rest obtained from reference TRBV5-4 and TRBJ1-6, is as follows: ETGVTQSPTHLIKTRGQQVTLRCSSQSGHNTVSWYQQALGQGPQFIFQYYREEENGRGNFPPRFSGLQFPNYSSELNVNALELDDSALYLCASSRGQGDSPLHFGNGTRLTVT.

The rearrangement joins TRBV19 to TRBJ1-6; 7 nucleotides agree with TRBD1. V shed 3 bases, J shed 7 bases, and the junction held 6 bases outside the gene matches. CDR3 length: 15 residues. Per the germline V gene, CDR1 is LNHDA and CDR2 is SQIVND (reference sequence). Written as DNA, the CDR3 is TGTGCCAGTAGTATTCTGACAGGGCCAAATTCACCCCTCCACTTT. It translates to CASSILTGPNSPLHF.